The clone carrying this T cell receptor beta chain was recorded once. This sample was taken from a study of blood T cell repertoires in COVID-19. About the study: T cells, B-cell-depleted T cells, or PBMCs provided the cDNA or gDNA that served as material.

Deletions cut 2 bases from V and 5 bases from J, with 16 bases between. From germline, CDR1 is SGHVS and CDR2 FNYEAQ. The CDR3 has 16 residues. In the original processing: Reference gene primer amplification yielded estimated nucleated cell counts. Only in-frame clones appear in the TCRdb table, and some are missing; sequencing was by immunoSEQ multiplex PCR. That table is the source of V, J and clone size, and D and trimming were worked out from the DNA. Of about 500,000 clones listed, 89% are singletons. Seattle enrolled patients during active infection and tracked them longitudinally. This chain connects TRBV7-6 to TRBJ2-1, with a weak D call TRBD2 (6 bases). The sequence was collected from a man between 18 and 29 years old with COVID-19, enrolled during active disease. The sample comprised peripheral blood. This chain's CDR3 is CASSLHHREKDNEQFF. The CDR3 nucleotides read TGTGCCAGCAGCTTACACCATCGGGAGAAGGACAATGAGCAGTTCTTC. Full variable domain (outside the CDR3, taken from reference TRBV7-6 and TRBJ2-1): GAGVSQSPRYKVTKRGQDVALRCDPISGHVSLYWYRQALGQGPEFLTYFNYEAQQDKSGLPNDRFSAERPEGSISTLTIQRTEQRDSAMYRCASSLHHREKDNEQFFGPGTRLTVL.